This entry features one TCR beta chain sequence. The entry originates in a study of blood T cell repertoires in COVID-19. About the research overall: The study drew acute and convalescent COVID-19 samples from the United States, Italy and Spain.

Germline V gene lookup returns CDR1 SQVTM and CDR2 ANQGSEA. This CDR3 spans 15 amino acids. Trimming removed 3 bases from V and 9 bases from J; junction bases left unmatched: 16. This table comes from immunoSEQ multiplex PCR, and its TCRdb copy is limited to in-frame clones, with some not included. This table holds tens of thousands of clones, 86% found once. V usage is TRBV29-1 and J usage is TRBJ2-7; 8 positions agree with TRBD2. The clonotype comes from a man aged 45 to 65 with active COVID-19. Input material: peripheral blood. This CDR3 is CSVEESAGTSLGQYF. The CDR3, as DNA: TGCAGCGTTGAGGAATCTGCCGGGACTAGTCTGGGGCAGTACTTC.